Each of the 5 T cell receptor beta chains below was sequenced from the same sample in a study of T cells in Graves' hyperthyroidism and ophthalmopathy (dated by TCRdb to between 2019 and 2020). Library preparation was by multiplex PCR. The sample was run on an Illumina HiSeq 2000. The TCR beta CDR3 regions were amplified from RNA transcripts. The TCR CDR3 was subjected to a first round of RT-PCR using the HTBI primer set and the Qiagen OneStep RT-PCR kit. Starting from the raw public reads, TCRdb applied fastp trimming at Q25, assembled clones with MiXCR and retained in-frame beta chains. Each entry is one CDR3 protein sequence, shown with its most common DNA and genes. A total of about 640,000 distinct CDR3 sequences appear in this sample, about a fifth of them only once. Clones ranked in the top ten supply more than 30% of the sample. The sequencing input was blood. These receptors were collected from a man aged 25-45 years with Graves' ophthalmopathy.

Many counts were recorded for this clonotype. The chain uses TRBV7-2 and TRBJ2-7; D is undetermined. CDR1 and CDR2 (germline): SGHTA, FQGNSA. The CDR3 spans 12 residues. The ends were cut back, 5 bases at V and 2 bases at J, with 7 bases in the middle. DNA of the CDR3: TGTGCCAGCAGCACAGCTCCCTACGAGCAGTACTTC. Translated: CASSTAPYEQYF.

This CDR3 is CASSREGLAGGDTQYF. In DNA, the CDR3 is TGTGCCAGCAGCAGAGAGGGACTAGCGGGAGGGGATACGCAGTATTTT. The chain links TRBV12-3 or TRBV12-4 to TRBJ2-3; 16 nucleotides match TRBD2. This CDR3 is built from 16 residues. Unmatched junction bases numbered 6, after V lost 6 bases and J lost 6 bases.

This clonotype occurred a few times. The rearrangement uses TRBV6-1 and TRBJ2-4; TRBD1 matches at 7 bases. This CDR3 is 15 amino acids long. Germline V gene lookup returns CDR1 MNHNS and CDR2 SASEGT. Unmatched junction bases numbered 7, after V lost 3 bases and J lost 5 bases. The CDR3 loop is CASSDIRDSQNIQYF. CDR3 nucleotides: TGTGCCAGCAGTGATATCCGGGACAGCCAAAACATTCAGTACTTC.

The chain recombines TRBV20-1 with TRBJ1-1; tentatively, D is TRBD1 (5 bases). The CDR3 has 13 residues. Germline V gene lookup returns CDR1 DFQATT and CDR2 SNEGSKA (reference sequence). The ends were cut back, 3 bases at V and 1 base at J, with 9 bases in the middle. CDR3 DNA sequence: TGCAGTGCTAGGGGCAGGGAGAACACTGAAGCTTTCTTT. It translates to CSARGRENTEAFF.

This clonotype was detected a few times. The CDR3 sequence: CASSLGLAGEGEQFF. CDR3 DNA: TGTGCCAGCAGCTTAGGTCTAGCGGGAGAAGGTGAGCAGTTCTTC. The chain recombines TRBV7-9 with TRBJ2-1; TRBD2 matches at 10 bases. V lost 1 base and J lost 9; bases outside the gene matches: 6. This CDR3 region has 15 residues. Germline CDR1 and CDR2: SEHNR and FQNEAQ (reference sequence).